This T cell receptor beta chain emerged from a study of shared clonotypes between healthy human individuals. Once extracted for a subset, genomic DNA was divided evenly among several immunoSEQ plates. Profiled with immunoSEQ multiplex PCR; TCRdb holds only in-frame clones, not every one. Among about 2.4 million clones listed, roughly 92% were seen once. The V end was cut by 3 bases, the J end by 0 bases, with 10 bases between. Per the germline V gene, CDR1 is KGHSH and CDR2 is LQKENI. The CDR3 sequence is 15 residues long. About this clone: At the DNA level, this CDR3 is encoded by other sequences in the same sample as well.

The TCR sequence derives from a man between 18 and 29 years old in good health. This chain joins TRBV18 and TRBJ2-3; D is unclear. The material sequenced was naive CD4+ T cells sorted from blood. Noted subset: CD45RA+ positively selected. The DNA for the CDR3 is TGTGCCAGCTCACCCCCGTCGGTTAGCACAGATACGCAGTATTTT. Encoded protein: CASSPPSVSTDTQYF.